Each of the 14 T cell receptor beta chains below was sequenced from the same sample in a study of T cell repertoires in cytomegalovirus infection. Their antigen targets remain unknown. MiXCR, run by TCRdb on the reads, gives a single entry per CDR3 protein. The table lists about 220,000 distinct CDR3 sequences, about 39% of them singletons. Sequenced here: CD8+ T cells from cultured PBMCs, sampled from culture after CMV antigen stimulation. These receptors all come from a human donor in good health (CMV status not recorded). Some clones in this sample may be carry-over from other donors' samples.

This rearrangement joins TRBV12-3 or TRBV12-4 to TRBJ1-2; 10 bases are a match to TRBD1. The CDR3 totals 14 residues. Trimming removed 5 bases from V and 3 bases from J; junction bases left unmatched: 3. CDR3: CASSQGTGDYGYTF. The CDR3, as DNA: TGTGCCAGCAGTCAGGGGACAGGGGACTATGGCTACACCTTC.

J is TRBJ2-1 and V is TRBV6-8, with 8 bases matching TRBD1. CDR3 length: 13 amino acids. With 3 bases clipped from V and 6 bases from J, the junction kept 1 base outside the gene matches. Germline CDR1 and CDR2: MNHGY and SAAAGT. CDR3 nucleotide sequence: TGTGCCAGCAGTTATGGACAGGGCAATGAGCAGTTCTTC. It specifies CASSYGQGNEQFF.

The DNA of the CDR3 is TGTGCCAGCCGTTTTAAACCGAACACCGGGGAGCTGTTTTTT. It is translated as CASRFKPNTGELFF. This chain uses TRBV6-2 or TRBV6-3 with TRBJ2-2; the D is unclear. CDR3 length: 14 residues. Germline CDR1 reads MNHEY; CDR2 reads SVGEGT. V gave up 8 bases and J gave up 0 bases, with 10 bases separating them.

The chain's CDR3 is CATQEADIKQETQYF. In nucleotides, the CDR3 is TGTGCCACCCAGGAGGCGGACATCAAACAAGAGACCCAGTACTTC. The genes are TRBV15 and TRBJ2-5; D tentatively reads TRBD1 or TRBD2 (5 bases each). Trimming took off 8 bases at V and 2 bases at J, with 18 bases between the two ends. Germline V gene data show CDR1 as LNHNV and CDR2 as YYDKDF (reference sequence). The CDR3 extends over 15 amino acids.

The genes are TRBV6-1 and TRBJ1-6; TRBD1 is a possible D gene (5 bases). V was clipped by 5 bases and J by 9 bases, with 11 bases between them. Looked up from germline, CDR1 is MNHNS and CDR2 is SASEGT. There are 13 residues in the CDR3. This chain's CDR3 is CASSTDGGSPLHF. The CDR3 region has the DNA TGTGCCAGCAGTACGGACGGGGGTTCACCCCTCCACTTT.

The CDR3 region has the DNA TGTGCCAGCAGCTTAGAATACGGTAACAATGAGCAGTTCTTC. It yields the protein CASSLEYGNNEQFF. The chain recombines TRBV11-1 with TRBJ2-1; D gene uncertain. V lost 1 base and J 5 bases, leaving 9 bases between the germline ends. Germline V gene lookup returns CDR1 SGHAT and CDR2 FQDESV (reference sequence). The length of the CDR3 is 14 residues.

This clonotype was found a few times. This chain uses TRBV6-1 with TRBJ1-4, with 7 nucleotides matching TRBD1. The CDR3 is made up of 14 amino acids. In germline, CDR1 is MNHNS, CDR2 SASEGT. V shed 7 bases and J 8 bases; nucleotides not matched to a gene: 10. The CDR3 sequence: CASNPTGIVEKLFF. In DNA form, the CDR3 reads TGTGCCAGCAACCCGACAGGGATTGTCGAAAAACTGTTTTTT.

There are a few counts of this clonotype. V and J are TRBV27 and TRBJ1-6; unclear D gene. CDR1 MNHEY and CDR2 SMNVEV come from the germline V gene (reference sequence). The CDR3 length is 13 residues. Trimming cost V 2 bases and J 13 bases, with 12 bases left between them. The CDR3 sequence is CASSLRTDGPLHF. In nucleotides, the CDR3 is TGTGCCAGCAGTTTAAGGACGGACGGGCCCCTCCACTTT.

CDR3 residues: CASSLKQANAEAFF. In nucleotides, the CDR3 is TGTGCCAGCAGCTTAAAACAGGCCAACGCTGAAGCTTTCTTT. J is TRBJ1-1 and V is TRBV7-6; D might be TRBD1 (5 bases). The CDR3 sequence is 14 residues long. The germline CDR1 and CDR2 sequences are SGHVS and FNYEAQ. V shed 2 bases and J shed 6 bases, with 13 bases lying between them.

This clonotype was picked up a small number of times. The rearrangement uses TRBV12-3 or TRBV12-4 and TRBJ1-5; no reliable D call. The CDR3 covers 15 residues. The V end lost 5 bases, the J end lost 5 bases, and 16 bases lay between the germline ends. This CDR3 reads CASSPEGWAHQPQHF. The CDR3 bases are TGTGCCAGCAGTCCCGAGGGTTGGGCTCATCAGCCCCAGCATTTT.

This clonotype was seen a handful of times. This chain links TRBV27 with TRBJ1-5; TRBD1 matches 11 bases. The CDR3 spans 15 residues. CDR1 and CDR2 from the germline V gene are MNHEY and SMNVEV (reference sequence). The V segment lost 5 bases and the J segment 6 bases; nucleotides outside the gene matches: 6. The CDR3 loop reads CASSPGTGGSQPQHF. CDR3 DNA: TGTGCCAGCAGTCCCGGGACAGGGGGTAGTCAGCCCCAGCATTTT.

The chain couples TRBV27 to TRBJ1-5; D unresolved. V lost 2 bases and J 0 bases, leaving 14 bases between the germline ends. The CDR3 has 17 amino acids. Germline assignment: CDR1 MNHEY and CDR2 SMNVEV (reference sequence). CDR3 region: CASSLKGRRYSNQPQHF. In DNA form, the CDR3 reads TGTGCCAGCAGTTTAAAGGGCAGGAGGTATAGCAATCAGCCCCAGCATTTT.

The chain has TRBV28 and TRBJ1-4, with TRBD1 matching 7 bases. Germline lookup yields CDR1 MDHEN and CDR2 SYDVKM. The CDR3 runs to 16 residues. V lost 4 bases and J lost 7; bases outside the gene matches: 12. Here the CDR3 DNA reads TGTGCCAGCAGTTCAAACAGGGGTACACTTGGTGAAAAACTGTTTTTT. Encoded protein: CASSSNRGTLGEKLFF.

V is TRBV7-6 and J is TRBJ1-6; D remains unclear. The CDR3 length is 11 residues. Germline values: CDR1 SGHVS, CDR2 FNYEAQ. V shed 5 bases and J shed 15 bases, with 11 bases lying between them. CDR3 residues: CASSPQYSLHF. The CDR3 DNA sequence: TGTGCCAGCAGCCCCCAATACAGCCTCCACTTT.